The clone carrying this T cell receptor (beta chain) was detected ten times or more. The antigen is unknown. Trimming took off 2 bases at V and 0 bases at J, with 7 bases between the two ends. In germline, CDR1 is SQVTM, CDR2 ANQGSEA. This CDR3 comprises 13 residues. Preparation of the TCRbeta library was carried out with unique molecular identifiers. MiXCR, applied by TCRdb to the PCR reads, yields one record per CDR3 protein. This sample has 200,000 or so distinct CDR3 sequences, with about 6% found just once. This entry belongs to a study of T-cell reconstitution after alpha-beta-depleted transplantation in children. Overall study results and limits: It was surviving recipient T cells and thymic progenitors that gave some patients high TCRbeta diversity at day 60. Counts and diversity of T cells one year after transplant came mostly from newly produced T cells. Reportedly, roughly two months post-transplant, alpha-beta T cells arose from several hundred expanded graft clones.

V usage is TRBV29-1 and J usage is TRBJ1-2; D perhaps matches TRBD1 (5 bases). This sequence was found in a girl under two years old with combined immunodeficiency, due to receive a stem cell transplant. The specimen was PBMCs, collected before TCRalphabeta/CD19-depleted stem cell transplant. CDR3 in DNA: TGCAGCGTTGAAACAGGAACTAACTATGGCTACACCTTC. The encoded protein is CSVETGTNYGYTF.